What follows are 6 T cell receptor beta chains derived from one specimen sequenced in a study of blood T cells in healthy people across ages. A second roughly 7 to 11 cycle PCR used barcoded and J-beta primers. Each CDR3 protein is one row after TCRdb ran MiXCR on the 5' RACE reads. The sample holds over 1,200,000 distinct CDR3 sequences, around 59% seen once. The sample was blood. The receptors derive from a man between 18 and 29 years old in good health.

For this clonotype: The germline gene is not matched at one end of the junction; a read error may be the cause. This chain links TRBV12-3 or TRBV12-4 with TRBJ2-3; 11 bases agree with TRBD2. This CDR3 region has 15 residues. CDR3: CASSIAGGPRDTQYF. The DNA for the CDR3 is TGTGCCAGCAGTATAGCGGGAGGGCCGAGGGATACGCAGTATTTT.

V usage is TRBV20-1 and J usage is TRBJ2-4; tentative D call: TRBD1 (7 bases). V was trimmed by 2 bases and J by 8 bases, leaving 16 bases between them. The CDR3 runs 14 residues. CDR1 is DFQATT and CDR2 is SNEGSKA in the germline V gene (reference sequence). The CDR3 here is CSARPRDRGDIQYF. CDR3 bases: TGCAGTGCTAGACCGCGGGACAGAGGGGACATTCAGTACTTC.

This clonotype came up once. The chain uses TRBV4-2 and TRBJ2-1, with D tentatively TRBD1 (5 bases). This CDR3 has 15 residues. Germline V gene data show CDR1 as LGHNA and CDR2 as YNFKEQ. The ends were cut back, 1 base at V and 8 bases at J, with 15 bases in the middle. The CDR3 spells CASSQGAGSGDEQFF. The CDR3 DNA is TGTGCCAGCAGCCAAGGGGCAGGGTCAGGTGATGAGCAGTTCTTC.

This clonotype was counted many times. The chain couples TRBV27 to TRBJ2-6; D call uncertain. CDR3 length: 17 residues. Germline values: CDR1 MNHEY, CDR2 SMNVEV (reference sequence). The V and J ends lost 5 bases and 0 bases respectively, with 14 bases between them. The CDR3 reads CASSPYGRNSGANVLTF. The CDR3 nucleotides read TGTGCCAGCAGTCCCTATGGACGCAACTCTGGGGCCAACGTCCTGACTTTC.

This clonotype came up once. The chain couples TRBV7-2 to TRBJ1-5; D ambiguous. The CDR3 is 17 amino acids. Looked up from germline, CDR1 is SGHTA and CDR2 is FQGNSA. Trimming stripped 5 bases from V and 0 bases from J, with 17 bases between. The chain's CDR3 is CASSPLGDWYSNQPQHF. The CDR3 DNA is TGTGCCAGCAGCCCCCTCGGAGATTGGTATAGCAATCAGCCCCAGCATTTT.

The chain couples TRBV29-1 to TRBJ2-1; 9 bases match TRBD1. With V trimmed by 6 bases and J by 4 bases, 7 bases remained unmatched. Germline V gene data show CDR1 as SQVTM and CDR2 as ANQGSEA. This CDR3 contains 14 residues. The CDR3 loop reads CSVMGQGGYNEQFF. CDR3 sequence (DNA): TGCAGCGTCATGGGACAGGGTGGGTACAATGAGCAGTTCTTC.